Sequencing of this T cell receptor (beta chain) was carried out in a study of blood T cell repertoires in COVID-19. Across the whole study: Collection of acute and convalescent COVID-19 samples took place in the United States, Italy and Spain. The cDNA or gDNA used as material had been derived from T cells, B-cell-depleted T cells, or PBMCs.

This CDR3 is 15 amino acids long. V was shortened by 6 bases and J by 0 bases, with 15 bases between the two germline ends. The V gene's germline CDR1 is LNHDA and CDR2 SQIVND (reference sequence). The authors' processing: Amplification of reference gene primers was used by the study to estimate nucleated cell counts. Assay used: immunoSEQ multiplex PCR; TCRdb lists only in-frame clones, some missing. The V and J calls and clone size are taken from that table; D and trimming were inferred from the DNA. The sample consists of 150,000 to 200,000 clones, 87% of them appearing once. The sample comprised peripheral blood. V gene TRBV19 combines with J gene TRBJ2-7, with D possibly matching TRBD1 (7 bases). The origin of this receptor is a man aged 35-49 years with active or convalescent COVID-19. CDR3 amino acids: CASSPARGVSYEQYF. The CDR3 nucleotides read TGTGCCAGTAGCCCCGCCAGGGGGGTCTCCTACGAGCAGTACTTC.